This T cell receptor (beta chain) originates from a study of T cell responses to AZD1222 COVID-19 vaccine. Trimming removed 5 bases at V and 2 bases at J, with 4 bases between. CDR3 length equals 10 residues. In germline, CDR1 is DFQATT, CDR2 SNEGSKA (reference sequence). Remarks on this clone: The target antigen is unknown. Other DNA variants within this sample encode the same CDR3.

Study results and limitations: The sample set comprised mostly white British donors with more females, and clonal diversity was possibly underestimated.

The repertoire was sequenced with immunoSEQ multiplex PCR; TCRdb's copy has only in-frame clones and lacks some. The data contain 100,000 or so clones, about 92% of them singletons. The chain uses TRBV20-1 and TRBJ2-7; D gene unclear. The clonotype originates from an adult in good health. The sequences come from peripheral blood, collected on day 0 of AZD1222 vaccination. CDR3 coding DNA: TGCAGTGCTCGTCCCTACGAGCAGTACTTC. This gives the protein CSARPYEQYF.